These 27 T cell receptor beta chains share one sample of origin, sequenced in a study of blood T cells in healthy people across ages. Combining a sample-barcoded 5' primer with a J-beta primer mix, a second PCR ran for 7 to 11 cycles. TCRdb reanalysed the 5' RACE reads using MiXCR and keeps one entry per CDR3 protein. The sample holds 600,000 to 900,000 distinct CDR3 sequences, about 26% seen once. These data are also associated with another study on T cells of mothers and their children.

The sequenced material came from blood. These receptors were collected from a boy aged 5-17 years in good health.

The J gene is TRBJ2-5, the V gene TRBV6-2 or TRBV6-3; unclear D gene. Matching the DNA end better, TRBJ2-7 makes the J call doubtful. CDR3 length equals 15 residues. The V gene's germline CDR1 is MNHEY and CDR2 SVGEGT. CDR3 DNA: TGTGCCAGCAGTTATTTAGGTCTAGGTTCCGGCGAGCAGTACTTC. Encoded protein: CASSYLGLGSGEQYF.

This clonotype has a handful of counts. V is TRBV20-1 and J is TRBJ1-3, with a weak D call TRBD1 (6 bases). V dropped 6 bases and J dropped 2 bases, with 14 bases sitting between them. The CDR3 contains 14 residues. CDR1 and CDR2 from the germline V gene are DFQATT and SNEGSKA (reference sequence). CDR3 protein: CSARTELTGNTIYF. In DNA form, the CDR3 reads TGCAGTGCGCGGACAGAGTTAACTGGAAACACCATATATTTT.

The rearrangement joins TRBV6-1 to TRBJ2-5; TRBD1 aligns across 8 bases. The CDR3 is 14 amino acids. CDR1 MNHNS and CDR2 SASEGT come from the germline V gene. V dropped 5 bases and J dropped 4; count of bases not matched to a gene: 6. CDR3 nucleotide sequence: TGTGCCAGCAGTTCGTGGACAGGGCTAGAGACCCAGTACTTC. Translated, it gives CASSSWTGLETQYF.

This sequence joins TRBV11-2 and TRBJ1-2, with 8 nucleotides matching TRBD1. The germline gives CDR1 SGHAT, CDR2 FQNNGV. The CDR3 covers 14 residues. Germline trimming cut 3 bases from V and 5 bases from J; bases unmatched to any gene: 5. CDR3 nucleotide sequence: TGTGCCAGCAGCTTGAGGACAGGGCGGTATGGCTACACCTTC. Residues: CASSLRTGRYGYTF.

The rearrangement links TRBV6-5 to TRBJ2-5, with a tentative D call TRBD1 (6 bases). CDR1 and CDR2 from the germline V gene are MNHEY and SVGAGI. The CDR3 totals 15 residues. Deletions cut 5 bases from V and 5 bases from J, with 18 bases between. The CDR3 loop is CASSPTSRGRETQYF. CDR3 DNA sequence: TGTGCCAGCAGTCCGACCTCCAGGGGTAGGGAGACCCAGTACTTC.

This rearrangement joins TRBV6-1 to TRBJ2-7, with 9 bases that match TRBD2. Per germline, CDR1 MNHNS and CDR2 SASEGT. Unmatched junction bases numbered 7, after V lost 7 bases and J lost 0 bases. CDR3 length: 15 residues. The chain's CDR3 is CASKRAGGLSYEQYF. In nucleotides, the CDR3 is TGTGCCAGCAAACGAGCGGGGGGCCTCTCCTACGAGCAGTACTTC.

V gene TRBV5-1 combines with J gene TRBJ2-5; 7 nucleotides match TRBD1. Near its end, the DNA agrees better with TRBJ2-1, so the J call may be wrong. Germline V CDR1 and CDR2: SGHRS, YFSETQ. This CDR3 region has 16 residues. The CDR3 loop is CASSLDFQGVGNEQFF. The CDR3 DNA is TGCGCCAGCAGCTTGGATTTTCAGGGGGTGGGCAATGAGCAGTTCTTC.

This clonotype occurred a few times. The CDR3 sequence: CASSQTFSGGLYEQYF. The CDR3, as DNA: TGTGCCAGCAGCCAAACGTTTAGCGGGGGGTTGTACGAGCAGTACTTC. V is TRBV3-1 and J is TRBJ2-7; 10 bases align to TRBD2. The V and J ends lost 2 bases and 4 bases, in that order; junction bases with no gene match: 8. The CDR3 sequence is 16 residues long. CDR1 LGHDT and CDR2 YNNKEL come from the germline V gene (reference sequence).

This chain links TRBV4-1 with TRBJ2-3, with 9 positions matching TRBD2. V dropped 0 bases and J dropped 4; count of bases not matched to a gene: 8. In germline, CDR1 is MGHRA, CDR2 YSYEKL. The CDR3 totals 17 residues. CDR3 in DNA: TGCGCCAGCAGCCAAGAGACGCGGGGGGGCCTTCCAGATACGCAGTATTTT. Residues: CASSQETRGGLPDTQYF.

The chain joins TRBV24-1 to TRBJ2-5; D remains unclear. This CDR3 has 19 residues. V lost 5 bases to trimming and J lost 2 bases, with 26 bases between them. CDR1 is KGHDR, CDR2 SFDVKD, per germline. CDR3 sequence (DNA): TGTGCCACCAGTGCCAGGACGGGTCGAGCAAGCATAGATCAAGAGACCCAGTACTTC. It encodes CATSARTGRASIDQETQYF.

This clonotype was picked up a small number of times. The chain employs TRBV5-5 and TRBJ2-7; 7 nucleotides agree with TRBD2. Germline V gene data show CDR1 as SGHKS and CDR2 as YYEKEE (reference sequence). The CDR3 is made up of 15 amino acids. The V gene end was trimmed by 2 bases and the J gene end by 0 bases; junction bases not matched to a gene: 5. The CDR3 DNA is TGTGCCAGCAGCTTAGCGGGGATTAGCTCCTACGAGCAGTACTTC. Residues: CASSLAGISSYEQYF.

This clonotype is a singleton in its sample. CDR3 in amino acids: CSAQRANYGYTF. Written as DNA, the CDR3 is TGCAGCGCCCAGAGGGCCAACTATGGCTACACCTTC. This chain joins TRBV29-1 and TRBJ1-2, with D hard to call. Germline V lookup: CDR1 SQVTM, CDR2 ANQGSEA. Trimming shortened V by 7 bases and J by 2 bases, and 11 bases separated the two germline ends. The CDR3 is 12 residues long.

A few counts support this clonotype. V is TRBV18 and J is TRBJ2-3; TRBD2 aligns across 7 bases. CDR3 size: 15 residues. Germline trimming cut 3 bases from V and 2 bases from J; bases unmatched to any gene: 5. CDR1 and CDR2 (germline): KGHSH, LQKENI. The CDR3: CASSPPRGVTDTQYF. The CDR3 DNA sequence: TGTGCCAGCTCACCCCCACGGGGGGTCACAGATACGCAGTATTTT.

Concerning this clonotype: One end of the junction is discordant with germline, which a read error may explain. The DNA of the CDR3 is TGTGCCAGCAGTTTAGCGCTGGCCGGGGGGCTGTTTTTT. Protein: CASSLALAGGLFF. The V call is TRBV12-3 or TRBV12-4, the J call TRBJ2-2; TRBD2 is a possible D gene (6 bases). The CDR3 has 13 residues.

This clonotype occurred a few times. Its ends do not fully match the called genes, so a read error is possible. The chain employs TRBV20-1 and TRBJ2-3, with 8 positions matching TRBD1. Germline CDR1 reads DFQATT; CDR2 reads SNEGSKA (reference sequence). The CDR3 has 15 residues. The CDR3 here is CGARDYRGETDTQYF. The CDR3 coding sequence is TGCGGTGCTAGAGACTACAGGGGGGAAACGGATACGCAGTATTTT.

The sample holds a few counts of this clonotype. V is TRBV25-1 and J is TRBJ2-2; D remains ambiguous. This CDR3 has 14 amino acids. Germline assignment: CDR1 MGHDK and CDR2 SYGVNS. Trimming took off 0 bases at V and 6 bases at J, with 8 bases between the two ends. As DNA, the CDR3 is TGTGCCAGCAGTGAATACGGTTTTGCCGGGGAGCTGTTTTTT. It yields the protein CASSEYGFAGELFF.

The genes are TRBV7-6 and TRBJ1-4; D gene uncertain. Germline CDR1 is SGHVS and CDR2 is FNYEAQ. The CDR3 loop spans 16 amino acids. The V end lost 4 bases, the J end lost 7 bases, and 19 bases lay between the germline ends. CDR3 in DNA: TGTGCCAGCAGCTCCAATTTCCGGGTCTTTGGTGAAAAACTGTTTTTT. Its translation is CASSSNFRVFGEKLFF.

This clonotype turned up a few times. The chain links TRBV6-1 to TRBJ2-6, with 15 nucleotides matching TRBD2. There are 19 residues in the CDR3. Germline lookup yields CDR1 MNHNS and CDR2 SASEGT. With 5 bases clipped from V and 0 bases from J, the junction kept 5 bases outside the gene matches. CDR3 DNA: TGTGCCAGCAGTCAGGGACTAGCGGGGGGTCCCTCTGGGGCCAACGTCCTGACTTTC. It specifies CASSQGLAGGPSGANVLTF.

In its sample, this clonotype was seen a few times. The rearrangement joins TRBV5-1 to TRBJ2-5; D is unclear. The end of the DNA aligns better with TRBJ2-7, so the J call may be wrong. The CDR3 is made up of 17 amino acids. The germline gives CDR1 SGHRS, CDR2 YFSETQ. The CDR3 DNA reads as TGCGCCAGCAGCTTGGGAGATGGCCCCGGGCGATCCTACGAGCAGTACTTC. Its protein is CASSLGDGPGRSYEQYF.

This chain connects TRBV12-3 or TRBV12-4 to TRBJ1-2; unclear D gene. The CDR3 has 13 residues. V lost 3 bases and J 3 bases, leaving 8 bases between the germline ends. CDR3 bases: TGTGCCAGCAGTTTTTCTGGGGACTATGGCTACACCTTC. Protein sequence: CASSFSGDYGYTF.

This clonotype was picked up a small number of times. V is TRBV12-3 or TRBV12-4 and J is TRBJ1-1; possibly TRBD1 for D (5 bases). The CDR3 loop spans 12 amino acids. V was cut by 10 bases and J by 6 bases, with 15 bases left in between. The CDR3 bases are TGTGCCATCGACAGCCGGGAGGCTGAAGCTTTCTTT. Its translation: CAIDSREAEAFF.

The sample holds a few counts of this clonotype. The gene calls are TRBV6-5 and TRBJ1-6; 7 positions agree with TRBD1. Trimming took 4 bases from V and 9 from J; bases not matched to a gene: 6. Germline CDR1 MNHEY, CDR2 SVGAGI. This CDR3 region has 14 residues. The CDR3 here is CASSWAGGGSPLHF. CDR3 in DNA: TGTGCCAGCAGTTGGGCAGGGGGAGGTTCACCCCTCCACTTT.

The chain recombines TRBV9 with TRBJ1-6; 8 nucleotides align to TRBD1. The CDR3 runs to 15 residues. V shed 3 bases, J shed 4 bases, and the junction held 3 bases outside the gene matches. Germline CDR1 reads SGDLS; CDR2 reads YYNGEE. For the CDR3, the DNA is TGTGCCAGCAGCGGAGACAGGGGATATAATTCACCCCTCCACTTT. Its protein is CASSGDRGYNSPLHF.

This clonotype showed up many times. The CDR3 DNA reads TGTGCCAGCAGGCCGGGACAGGGGAACACCGGGGAGCTGTTTTTT. Translation: CASRPGQGNTGELFF. This chain uses TRBV5-4 with TRBJ2-2, with TRBD1 matching over 9 bases. The CDR3 covers 15 residues. The ends lost 5 bases at V and 1 base at J; junction bases unmatched: 3. CDR1 SGHNT and CDR2 YYREEE come from the germline V gene (reference sequence).

The J gene is TRBJ1-2, the V gene TRBV6-5; D gene unclear. This CDR3 is 12 amino acids long. V was trimmed by 4 bases and J by 6 bases, leaving 9 bases between them. Germline V gives CDR1 MNHEY, CDR2 SVGAGI. In DNA form, the CDR3 reads TGTGCCAGCAGTTCCCTCGTAGATGGCTACACCTTC. It yields the protein CASSSLVDGYTF.

J is TRBJ1-1 and V is TRBV13; perhaps TRBD1 as D (5 bases). There are 14 residues in the CDR3. Trimming stripped 5 bases from V and 0 bases from J, with 10 bases between. In germline, CDR1 is PRHDT, CDR2 FYEKMQ (reference sequence). The CDR3 reads CASSPETVNTEAFF. Written as DNA, the CDR3 is TGTGCCAGCAGCCCCGAGACAGTGAACACTGAAGCTTTCTTT.

The rearrangement links TRBV7-2 to TRBJ2-5; tentative D call: TRBD2 (5 bases). The J call may be wrong; the DNA end is better matched by TRBJ2-7. The length of the CDR3 is 16 residues. Germline CDR1 and CDR2: SGHTA and FQGNSA. The CDR3 sequence: CASSVTGIGFFYEQYF. The CDR3 DNA follows: TGTGCCAGCAGCGTCACCGGGATCGGGTTCTTTTACGAGCAGTACTTC.